These 17 T cell receptor beta chains came from one sample sequenced in a study of T cell clonality in common variable immunodeficiency. Study-wide points: Reportedly, TCR beta sequences from common variable immunodeficiency showed fewer deletions and N-nucleotide insertions.

The table came from immunoSEQ multiplex PCR; TCRdb's copy has only in-frame clones and leaves some out. The sample has over 25,000 clones, none seen only once. The antigens for these receptors are not known. The sequenced sample was peripheral blood mononuclear cells. Receptor source: a human donor with common variable immunodeficiency.

This clone was seen only a few times. The missing CDR3 end, 3 residues past where the read stops, is filled in from the germline J gene. This chain connects TRBV19 to TRBJ2-2; 7 bases agree with TRBD1. The CDR3 loop spans 14 amino acids. Trimming at V came to 4 bases and at J to 4 bases, leaving 3 bases not matched to a gene. CDR1 is LNHDA and CDR2 is SQIVND in the germline V gene (reference sequence). CDR3 region: CASSRGQLTGELFF. CDR3 DNA (partial): TGTGCCAGTAGTAGGGGACAGCTCACCGGGGAG.

This clone appeared many times. The DNA ends 3 residues before the CDR3 does, and the rest of the CDR3 is filled in from the germline J gene. V usage is TRBV5-1 and J usage is TRBJ1-6; 7 bases match TRBD1. The trim removed 5 bases at V and 6 bases at J, leaving 8 bases unmatched. Germline lookup yields CDR1 SGHRS and CDR2 YFSETQ. CDR3 length: 15 residues. The CDR3: CASRPSTGANSPLHF. Incomplete CDR3 DNA: TGCGCCAGCAGACCCTCAACAGGGGCTAATTCACCC.

This clone came up many times. The CDR3 spells CASSLQGSTGELFF. The CDR3 DNA, read in part, is TGTGCCAGCAGCTTACAGGGAAGCACCGGGGAG. This sequence joins TRBV7-9 and TRBJ2-2, with TRBD1 as a possible D gene (5 bases). Read sequence stops 3 residues before the CDR3 end, and the germline J gene provides the missing end. CDR1 is SEHNR and CDR2 is FQNEAQ in the germline V gene (reference sequence). This CDR3 is built from 14 residues. Deletions cut 2 bases from V and 4 bases from J, with 8 bases between.

This clone occurred a few times. The read ends 3 residues before the CDR3 terminus; that terminus is restored from the germline J gene. The chain joins TRBV11-1 to TRBJ1-2, with D perhaps matching TRBD1 (5 bases). The CDR3 covers 15 residues. Germline CDR1 is SGHAT and CDR2 is FQDESV (reference sequence). Deletions cut 5 bases from V and 5 bases from J, with 18 bases between. CDR3 bases read: TGTGCCAGCAGCCCGGTCGGGCGGGGCGGTTATGGC. Encoded protein: CASSPVGRGGYG. The full CDR3 protein reads CASSPVGRGGYGYTF.

This clone was seen a handful of times. From the germline J gene comes the end of the CDR3, since the read stops 3 residues before it. The chain joins TRBV7-6 to TRBJ1-3; TRBD1 might be the D (6 bases). The CDR3 runs 14 residues. Germline-derived CDR1 and CDR2 are SGHVS and FNYEAQ. Trimming shortened V by 4 bases and J by 2 bases, and 9 bases separated the two germline ends. This chain's CDR3 is CASSSRGAGNTIYF. The CDR3 DNA, read in part, is TGTGCCAGCAGCTCCAGGGGAGCTGGAAACACC.

In regard to this clone: The read falls 3 residues short of the CDR3 end, and the missing part is taken from the germline J gene. The gene calls are TRBV18 and TRBJ2-1; no clear D. The CDR3 is made up of 13 amino acids. Per germline, CDR1 KGHSH and CDR2 LQKENI. Trimming took off 0 bases at V and 7 bases at J, with 7 bases between the two ends. The sequenced CDR3 bases are TGTGCCAGCTCACCACCTTCCGGGAATGAG. Its protein is CASSPPSGNE. The entire CDR3 sequence reads CASSPPSGNEQFF.

As concerns this clone: The missing CDR3 end, 3 residues past where the read stops, is filled in from the germline J gene. The chain carries TRBV7-9 and TRBJ1-1; D gene ambiguous. V was trimmed by 5 bases and J by 0 bases, leaving 13 bases between them. Germline-derived CDR1 and CDR2 are SEHNR and FQNEAQ (reference sequence). The CDR3 runs 15 residues. CDR3 protein: CASSGDGDLNTEAFF. The part of the CDR3 DNA that was read is TGTGCCAGCAGCGGTGACGGTGACTTGAACACTGAA. Together with reference TRBV7-9 and TRBJ1-1, the CDR3 gives the full variable domain: DTGVSQNPRHKITKRGQNVTFRCDPISEHNRLYWYRQTLGQGPEFLTYFQNEAQLEKSRLLSDRFSAERPKGSFSTLEIQRTEQGDSAMYLCASSGDGDLNTEAFFGQGTRLTVV.

This clone has a handful of counts. Read sequence stops 3 residues before the CDR3 end, and the germline J gene provides the missing end. The chain combines TRBV7-9 with TRBJ2-5; D unclear. Trimming stripped 5 bases from V and 5 bases from J, with 9 bases between. CDR3 length equals 12 residues. CDR1 is SEHNR and CDR2 is FQNEAQ in the germline V gene (reference sequence). Here the CDR3 reads CASSGNGETQYF. The CDR3 DNA, read in part, is TGTGCCAGCAGCGGCAACGGGGAGACC.

At least ten counts were recorded for this clone. The CDR3 extends 3 residues past the end of the read, so its final part is completed from the germline J gene. V usage is TRBV5-5 and J usage is TRBJ1-4; D remains ambiguous. The CDR3 contains 15 residues. CDR1 and CDR2 (germline): SGHKS, YYEKEE (reference sequence). With 0 bases removed from V and 0 bases from J, the gap between germline ends came to 6 bases. The CDR3 DNA, read in part, is TGTGCCAGCAGCTTGGGGGCTGCAACTAATGAAAAA. It codes for CASSLGAATNEK. The full CDR3 protein is CASSLGAATNEKLFF.

The part of the CDR3 DNA that was read is TGCGCCAGCAGCTTGGATTTAATGGCAGGGGGTGGC. Protein product: CASSLDLMAGGG. The full CDR3 is CASSLDLMAGGGYTF. This chain connects TRBV5-1 to TRBJ1-2; 7 nucleotides match TRBD1. With the read ending 3 residues before the CDR3 end, the germline J gene is used to fill in that end. CDR1 is SGHRS, CDR2 YFSETQ, per germline. The J segment lost 7 bases and the V segment lost 0 bases, leaving 9 bases of the junction unmatched. This CDR3 region has 15 residues.

This clone was detected a few times. The sequenced fragment ends 3 residues before the CDR3 boundary, so the rest is inferred from the germline J gene. This sequence joins TRBV6-2 or TRBV6-3 and TRBJ2-2; D is undetermined. CDR3 length: 13 amino acids. Between the trimmed V and J ends, which lost 1 base and 6 bases, there was a span of 6 bases. The germline V gene encodes CDR1 MNHEY and CDR2 SVGEGT. The DNA read from the CDR3 is TGTGCCAGCAGTTACTACCTAGCCGGGGAG. It specifies CASSYYLAGE. The complete CDR3 protein is CASSYYLAGELFF.

In the case of this clone: The read ends 3 residues before the CDR3 terminus; that terminus is restored from the germline J gene. The chain has TRBV2 and TRBJ2-5, with a tentative D call TRBD2 (6 bases). The ends were cut back, 2 bases at V and 5 bases at J, with 9 bases in the middle. The CDR3 runs 13 residues. Germline V lookup: CDR1 SNHLY, CDR2 FYNNEI. CDR3 bases read: TGTGCCAGCAGTGAACTAGCGCGGGAGACC. This encodes CASSELARET. The CDR3 reads in full as CASSELARETQYF.

This clone was seen at least ten times. The CDR3 protein is CSARGPPTVGNIQYF. The part of the CDR3 DNA that was read is TGCAGTGCCCGCGGGCCCCCAACTGTCGGAAACATT. The V call is TRBV20-1, the J call TRBJ2-4, with D tentatively TRBD2 (5 bases). The read comes to an end 3 residues before the CDR3 does, leaving the germline J gene to fill in the end. Germline values: CDR1 DFQATT, CDR2 SNEGSKA (reference sequence). V lost 6 bases and J 6 bases, leaving 21 bases between the germline ends. The CDR3 totals 15 residues.

This clone was seen at least ten times. The read comes to an end 3 residues before the CDR3 does, leaving the germline J gene to fill in the end. The chain combines TRBV18 with TRBJ1-1, with D possibly being TRBD1 (6 bases). Germline assignment: CDR1 KGHSH and CDR2 LQKENI. The CDR3 length is 16 residues. The V and J ends lost 2 bases and 5 bases respectively, with 18 bases between them. The CDR3 spells CASSPSIQGGNTEAFF. The sequenced part of the CDR3 DNA is TGTGCCAGCTCACCATCCATACAGGGAGGAAATACTGAA.

There are many counts of this clone. The read ends 3 residues early relative to the CDR3; the germline J gene fills the gap. The rearrangement joins TRBV6-4 to TRBJ2-3; 13 bases are a match to TRBD2. CDR1 and CDR2 (germline): MRHNA, SNTAGT. CDR3 length: 15 residues. Trimming at V came to 0 bases and at J to 6 bases, leaving 0 bases not matched to a gene. The CDR3 bases that were read are TGTGCCAGCAGTGACTCGACTAGCGGGGGGGATACG. Residues: CASSDSTSGGDT. The complete CDR3 reads CASSDSTSGGDTQYF.

This clone was counted only a few times. The CDR3 end falls 3 residues outside the read, so it is completed with the germline J gene. The same CDR3 also results from other DNA sequences found in this sample. V gene TRBV5-1 combines with J gene TRBJ2-7, with 9 bases lining up with TRBD1. V shed 0 bases and J 1 base; nucleotides not matched to a gene: 2. This CDR3 comprises 15 residues. Germline CDR1 and CDR2: SGHRS and YFSETQ. The DNA read from the CDR3 is TGCGCCAGCAGCTTGGTAGGGACAGGGTCCTACGAG. It codes for CASSLVGTGSYE. The full CDR3 sequence reads CASSLVGTGSYEQYF.

This clone occurred a few times. The read ends 3 residues shy of where the CDR3 ends; the end is completed using the germline J gene. The chain couples TRBV5-1 to TRBJ1-1, with D maybe TRBD1 (6 bases). Germline-derived CDR1 and CDR2 are SGHRS and YFSETQ. V was trimmed by 1 base and J by 6 bases, leaving 13 bases between them. CDR3 length: 14 amino acids. CDR3 bases read: TGCGCCAGCAGCTTGACAGGGTTAGGTGCTGAA. Protein sequence: CASSLTGLGAE. In full, the CDR3 reads CASSLTGLGAEAFF.